This is a list of T cell receptor beta chains from one sample in a study of blood T cell repertoires in COVID-19. Sequenced by immunoSEQ multiplex PCR; TCRdb stores in-frame clones only, minus some. The table shows roughly 170,000 clones, with approximately 82% occurring only once. Sequencing used PBMCs or T cells enriched from blood (not recorded which). The receptors were sampled from a man aged 60-69 years who had recovered from COVID-19. CDR3s leave out the opening cysteine and the closing phenylalanine or tryptophan. A clone size is listed for some rows: how often the clone was seen (once, few, many), or a class if it is expanded.

v_call	clone_size	j_call	cdr3_aa
TRBV28	NA	TRBJ2-1	ASSFSGRAHNEQF
TRBV19	few	TRBJ1-2	ASSWTVTPGKGYT
TRBV4-1	few	TRBJ1-3	ASSQELGARGYTIY
TRBV4-2	few	TRBJ1-2	ASSQTGTEGWFYGYT
TRBV30	NA	TRBJ1-3	AATGYSGNTIY
TRBV7-9	NA	TRBJ2-7	ASSLGTSGIYEQY
TRBV18	few	TRBJ2-1	ASSPQGGGSANEQF
TRBV7-6	few	TRBJ2-7	ASSVSDSYEQY
TRBV19	NA	TRBJ2-5	ASSSPPAGTSSQETQY
TRBV6-1	few	TRBJ2-2	ASSEGTGGSGELF
TRBV9	NA	TRBJ1-1	ASSQLAGSNTEAF
TRBV6-5	few	TRBJ1-3	ASSYRTGGGHTIY
TRBV5-8	NA	TRBJ1-2	ASYGYT
TRBV11-2	NA	TRBJ1-3	ASSPYRGDSGNTIY
TRBV4-1	NA	TRBJ1-2	ASSQLAGEKNYGYT
TRBV19	NA	TRBJ2-7	ASSIMFPGQTPSRTGEQY
TRBV6-5	NA	TRBJ2-3	ASSREVTDTQY
TRBV11-2	NA	TRBJ2-1	ASSSWFLAGVRYNEQF
TRBV5-1	NA	TRBJ2-7	ASSSSRDRFWYEQY
TRBV6-6	NA	TRBJ2-6	ASSPTGPMNSGANVLT
TRBV27	NA	TRBJ1-6	ASSFPDRGLTPLH
TRBV5-1	NA	TRBJ1-4	ASSHPRDEKLF
TRBV11-2	NA	TRBJ1-2	ASSPQGAHYGYT
TRBV5-1	NA	TRBJ2-1	ASSFQGGAGSNEQF
TRBV4-1	NA	TRBJ2-1	ASSQDLGPEESGRANEQF
TRBV5-1	NA	TRBJ1-4	ASSYGQGEVEKLF
TRBV28	NA	TRBJ2-2	ASSFPTGNTGELF
TRBV6-5	NA	TRBJ1-4	ASSYQLEAGEKLF
TRBV12-5	NA	TRBJ2-1	ASGLRTSGRLGSYIEQF
TRBV19	NA	TRBJ1-5	ASSYPGQGLQPQH
TRBV28	NA	TRBJ2-1	ASSHIDDRERNEQF
TRBV3-1/TRBV3-2	NA	TRBJ1-1	ASSKNGLMNTEAF
TRBV7-2	once	TRBJ2-1	ASSLALAVGNEQF
TRBV5-5	NA	TRBJ1-1	ASSLLWEAF
TRBV5-1	many	TRBJ1-2	ASSPDRVSYGYT
TRBV5-6	once	TRBJ2-1	ASSLRAGGFYNEQF
TRBV2	NA	TRBJ1-3	AAGEGIGNTIY
TRBV6-5	NA	TRBJ2-3	ASSLQTVTDTQY
TRBV29-1	NA	TRBJ2-3	SVEARDRGTDTQY
TRBV19	NA	TRBJ1-5	ASTGQGEGQPQH
TRBV5-1	once	TRBJ1-1	ASSSNARQGGLNTEAF
TRBV21-1	NA	TRBJ1-5	ASSKPGTGINQPQH